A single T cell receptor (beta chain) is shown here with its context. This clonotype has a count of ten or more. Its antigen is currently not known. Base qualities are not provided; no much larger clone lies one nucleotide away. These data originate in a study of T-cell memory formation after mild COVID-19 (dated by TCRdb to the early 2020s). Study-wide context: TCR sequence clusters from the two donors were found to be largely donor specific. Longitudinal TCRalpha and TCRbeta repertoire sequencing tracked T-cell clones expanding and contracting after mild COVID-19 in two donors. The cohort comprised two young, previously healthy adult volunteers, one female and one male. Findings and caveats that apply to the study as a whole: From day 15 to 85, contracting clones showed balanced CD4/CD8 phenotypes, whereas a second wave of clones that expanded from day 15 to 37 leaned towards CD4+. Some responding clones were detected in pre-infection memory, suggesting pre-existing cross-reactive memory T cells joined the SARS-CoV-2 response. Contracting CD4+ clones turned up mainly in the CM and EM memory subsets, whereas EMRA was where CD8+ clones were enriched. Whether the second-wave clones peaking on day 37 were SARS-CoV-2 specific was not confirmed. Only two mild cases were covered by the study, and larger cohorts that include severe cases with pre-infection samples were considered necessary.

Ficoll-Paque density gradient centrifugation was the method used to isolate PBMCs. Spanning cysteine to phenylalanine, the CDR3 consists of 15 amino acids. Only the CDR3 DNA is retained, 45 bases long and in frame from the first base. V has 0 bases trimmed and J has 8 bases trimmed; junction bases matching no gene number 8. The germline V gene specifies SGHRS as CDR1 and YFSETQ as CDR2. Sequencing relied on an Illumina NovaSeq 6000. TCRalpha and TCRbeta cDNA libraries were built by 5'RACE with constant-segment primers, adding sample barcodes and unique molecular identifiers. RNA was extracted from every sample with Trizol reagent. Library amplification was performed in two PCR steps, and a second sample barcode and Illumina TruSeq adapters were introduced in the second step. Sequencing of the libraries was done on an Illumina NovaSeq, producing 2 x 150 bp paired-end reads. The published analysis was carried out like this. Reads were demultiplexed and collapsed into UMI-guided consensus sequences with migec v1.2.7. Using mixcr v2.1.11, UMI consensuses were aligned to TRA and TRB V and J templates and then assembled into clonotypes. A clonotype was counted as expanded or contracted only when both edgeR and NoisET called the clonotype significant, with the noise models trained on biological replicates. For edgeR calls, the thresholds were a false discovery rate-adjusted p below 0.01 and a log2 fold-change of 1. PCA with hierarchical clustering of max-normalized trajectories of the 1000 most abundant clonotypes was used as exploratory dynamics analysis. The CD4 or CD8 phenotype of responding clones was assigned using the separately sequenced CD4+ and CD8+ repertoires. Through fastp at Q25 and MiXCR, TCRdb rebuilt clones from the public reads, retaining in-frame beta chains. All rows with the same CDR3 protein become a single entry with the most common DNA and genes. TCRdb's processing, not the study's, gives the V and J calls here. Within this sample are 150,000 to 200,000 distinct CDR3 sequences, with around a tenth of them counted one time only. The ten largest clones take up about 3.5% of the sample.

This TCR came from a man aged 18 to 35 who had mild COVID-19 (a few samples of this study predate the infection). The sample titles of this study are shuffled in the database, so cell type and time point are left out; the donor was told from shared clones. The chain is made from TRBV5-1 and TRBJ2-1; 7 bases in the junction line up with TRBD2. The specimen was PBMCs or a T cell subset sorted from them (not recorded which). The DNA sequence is TGCGCCAGCAGCTTGGTTCTGGGGGGGATCGATGAGCAGTTCTTC. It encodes CASSLVLGGIDEQFF.